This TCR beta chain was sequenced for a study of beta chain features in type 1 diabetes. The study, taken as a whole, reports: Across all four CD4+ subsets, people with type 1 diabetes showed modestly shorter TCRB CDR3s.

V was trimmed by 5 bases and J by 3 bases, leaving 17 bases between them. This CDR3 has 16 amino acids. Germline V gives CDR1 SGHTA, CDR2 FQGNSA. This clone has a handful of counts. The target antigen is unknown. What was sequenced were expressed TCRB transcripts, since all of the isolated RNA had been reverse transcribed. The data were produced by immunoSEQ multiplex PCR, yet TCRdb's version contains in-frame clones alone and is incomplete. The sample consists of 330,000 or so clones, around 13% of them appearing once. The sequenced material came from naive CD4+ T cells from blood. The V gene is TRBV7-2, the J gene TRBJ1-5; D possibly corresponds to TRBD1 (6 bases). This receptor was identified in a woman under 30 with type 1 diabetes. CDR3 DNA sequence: TGTGCCAGCAGCGACCAAATACAGGGATTCAATCAGCCCCAGCATTTT. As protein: CASSDQIQGFNQPQHF.